This TCR beta chain is drawn from a study of stem cell transplantation in POMP-related autoinflammatory disease. On the study more broadly: Through one year post-transplant, neutrophils and platelets were 100% of graft donor origin.

Germline V CDR1 and CDR2: LGHDT, YNNKEL (reference sequence). The CDR3 spans 16 residues. The V end lost 0 bases, the J end lost 8 bases, and 19 bases lay between the germline ends. Study-wide results and limits: Unique TRB V-J gene pairings were limited in number in patients with PRAID. In patients with PRAID, every analyzed T-cell subset tended to show lower diversity and higher clonality.

As to this clone: What it recognizes is unknown.

TCRdb's copy holds only in-frame clones and misses some; the assay was immunoSEQ multiplex PCR. The profile shows 9,900 or so clones, 75% to 85% of them singletons. This clonotype was sampled from a human patient with POMP-related autoinflammation and immune dysregulation (PRAID). The graft donor may account for some of the T cells. This specimen consisted of CD4+ T cells from PBMCs, obtained after stem cell transplantation. The chain has TRBV3-1 (or the pseudogene TRBV3-2) and TRBJ1-2, with D tentatively TRBD1 (6 bases). The CDR3 is CASSQDGGAGAAGYTF. Written as DNA, the CDR3 is TGTGCCAGCAGCCAAGATGGAGGGGCAGGGGCGGCCGGCTACACCTTC.